The T cell receptor (beta chain) described here comes from a study of blood T cell repertoires in COVID-19. On the study more broadly: PBMCs, B-cell-depleted T cells, or T cells provided the cDNA or gDNA that made up the material.

Per the original data handling: Reference gene primer amplification gave estimated nucleated cell counts. Sequencing used immunoSEQ multiplex PCR; TCRdb keeps in-frame clones, though not all of them. V, J and clone size were drawn from that table, and D and trimming were deduced from the DNA. The data hold more than 80,000 clones, with approximately 90% observed a single time. Germline V gives CDR1 SGHDT, CDR2 YYEEEE. The CDR3 length is 12 residues. The junction had 4 bases not matched to a gene; V was cut back by 0 bases and J by 13 bases. Patients of the Seattle cohort, enrolled during active infection, were followed longitudinally.

The sequence derives from a woman in her sixties with COVID-19, enrolled during active disease. The rearrangement links TRBV5-6 to TRBJ2-1; the match to TRBD1 covers 7 bases. Sequencing was performed on peripheral blood. CDR3 sequence (DNA): TGTGCCAGCAGCTTGGCGTCAGGGGGTCAGTTCTTC. It specifies CASSLASGGQFF.